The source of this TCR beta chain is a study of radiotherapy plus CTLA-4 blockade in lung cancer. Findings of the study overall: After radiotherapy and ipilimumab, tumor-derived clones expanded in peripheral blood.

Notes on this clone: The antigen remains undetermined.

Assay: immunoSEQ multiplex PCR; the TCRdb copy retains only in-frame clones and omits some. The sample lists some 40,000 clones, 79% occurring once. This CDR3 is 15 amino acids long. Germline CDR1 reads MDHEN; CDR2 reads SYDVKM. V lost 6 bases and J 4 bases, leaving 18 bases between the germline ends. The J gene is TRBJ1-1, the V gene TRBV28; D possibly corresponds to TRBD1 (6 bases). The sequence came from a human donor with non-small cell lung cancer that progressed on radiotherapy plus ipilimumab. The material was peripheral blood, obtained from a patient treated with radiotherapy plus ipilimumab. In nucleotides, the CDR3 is TGTGCCAGCAGCCCCGGCGGGGGCTGGGGCACTGAAGCTTTCTTT. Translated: CASSPGGGWGTEAFF.